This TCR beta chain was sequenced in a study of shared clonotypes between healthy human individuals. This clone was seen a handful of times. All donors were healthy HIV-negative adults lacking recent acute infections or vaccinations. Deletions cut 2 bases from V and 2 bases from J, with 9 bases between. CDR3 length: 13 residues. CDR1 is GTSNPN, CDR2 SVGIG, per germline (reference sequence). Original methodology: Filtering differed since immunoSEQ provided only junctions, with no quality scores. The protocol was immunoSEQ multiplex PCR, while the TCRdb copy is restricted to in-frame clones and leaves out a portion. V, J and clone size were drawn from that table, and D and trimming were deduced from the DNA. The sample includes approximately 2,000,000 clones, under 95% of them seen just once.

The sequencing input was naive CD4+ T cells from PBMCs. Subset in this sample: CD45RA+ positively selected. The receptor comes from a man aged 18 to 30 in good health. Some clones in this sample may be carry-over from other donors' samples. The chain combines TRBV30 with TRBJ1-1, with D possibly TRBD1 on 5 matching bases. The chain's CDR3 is CAWSSQGNTEAFF. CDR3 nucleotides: TGTGCCTGGAGTAGCCAGGGAAACACTGAAGCTTTCTTT.